This entry describes one T cell receptor beta chain. Its antigen is not identified. This sample stems from a study of shared clonotypes between healthy human individuals. Study-wide points: Clonotype sharing across several donors was observed for around 5% of naive CD4 clonotypes. Clonotypes not shared had lower generation probabilities than those common to all four donors.

Produced via immunoSEQ multiplex PCR; TCRdb's table is partial and in-frame only. This sample has millions of clones, with roughly 94% found just once. V gave up 1 base and J gave up 3 bases, with 10 bases separating them. Per the germline V gene, CDR1 is SEHNR and CDR2 is FQNEAQ (reference sequence). The CDR3 sequence is 15 residues long. The split of CD4+ cells yielded CD45RA+ naive and CD45RA-negative memory subsets. This TCR came from a young man in good health. The chain has TRBV7-9 and TRBJ1-3; D is ambiguous. Sample: naive CD4+ T cells sorted from blood. Subset meaning: CD45RA+ positively selected. CDR3 sequence reads: CASSLGSESGNTIYF. The CDR3 region has the DNA TGTGCCAGCAGCTTAGGCTCGGAAAGTGGAAACACCATATATTTT.